This TCR beta chain was sequenced in a study of blood T cells in healthy people across ages. Turning to the study itself: Capture by template switching was about one barcoded beta molecule per two T cells.

This clonotype was detected only a few times. Looked up from germline, CDR1 is ENHRY and CDR2 is SYGVKD. CDR3 size: 15 residues. With V trimmed by 8 bases and J by 7 bases, 7 bases remained unmatched. Per sample, no less than 5 micrograms of total RNA were extracted. Using a J-beta primer mix together with a sample-barcoded 5' primer, a second PCR was run for about 7 to 12 cycles. TCRdb recomputed calls from the 5' RACE reads with MiXCR, one row per CDR3 protein. The data show hundreds of thousands of distinct CDR3 sequences, 21% seen once. The chain carries TRBV10-3 and TRBJ2-1; 14 bases align to TRBD2. The receptor's source is a man aged 65 to 85 in good health. Material: blood. The CDR3 is CAIGTGTSGRNEQFF. As DNA, the CDR3 is TGTGCCATCGGCACCGGGACTAGCGGGAGAAATGAGCAGTTCTTC.